This TCR beta chain emerged from a study of T cell responses to AZD1222 COVID-19 vaccine. Findings and caveats of the study: At 160-218 and 743-854, vaccine-associated CD4 TCRs were dominant, and they spanned spike. White British donors predominated, females outnumbered males, and clonal diversity was possibly underestimated. Unmutated variant regions are reportedly the target of nearly half of TCRs that are spike-specific.

Deletions cut 7 bases from V and 4 bases from J, with 16 bases between. CDR1 is MDHEN and CDR2 is SYDVKM in the germline V gene. CDR3 length: 14 amino acids. Sequencing used immunoSEQ multiplex PCR; TCRdb keeps in-frame clones, though not all of them. The sample yields about 270,000 clones, approximately 94% seen once. In regard to this clone: What it binds is not known.

The clonotype comes from an adult who received the AZD1222 COVID-19 vaccine. The sequencing here drew on peripheral blood, taken 28 days after the second AZD1222 dose. V is TRBV28 and J is TRBJ1-2, with D possibly TRBD1 on 5 matching bases. The CDR3 spells CASIRSGGPYGYTF. The DNA for the CDR3 is TGTGCCAGCATACGGTCGGGGGGTCCCTATGGCTACACCTTC.